The T cell receptor beta chain described here comes from a study of blood T cell repertoires in COVID-19. Study-wide background: Researchers got acute and convalescent COVID-19 samples from the United States, Italy and Spain. Sources were T cells, B-cell-depleted T cells, or PBMCs; the material itself was cDNA or gDNA.

The CDR3 runs to 15 residues. V gave up 6 bases and J gave up 7 bases; unmatched junction bases: 8. CDR1 MRHNA and CDR2 SNTAGT come from the germline V gene. Under the authors' procedure: The assay estimated nucleated cells by amplifying reference gene primers. Clones were read by immunoSEQ multiplex PCR, and TCRdb kept only the in-frame ones, dropping some. V, J and clone size derive from that table, while D and trimming were established from the DNA sequence. The table includes approximately 220,000 clones, about nine tenths detected once. The sequence derives from a man in his forties with acute or convalescent COVID-19. The sequencing sample was made of peripheral blood. This chain connects TRBV6-4 to TRBJ2-1; 11 positions match TRBD2. The CDR3 sequence: CASRIIAGGGNEQFF. The CDR3 bases are TGTGCCAGCAGAATAATAGCGGGAGGGGGAAATGAGCAGTTCTTC.